In its sample, the clone carrying this T cell receptor beta chain was seen a few times. Germline V lookup: CDR1 SGHAT, CDR2 FQDESV (reference sequence). This CDR3 spans 13 amino acids. V gave up 1 base and J gave up 3 bases, with 3 bases separating them. Over 95% purity was reached by all sorted populations. Expressed TCRB transcripts were sequenced because the entire RNA isolate underwent reverse transcription. Profiling relied on immunoSEQ multiplex PCR, and the TCRdb table lists in-frame clones only, not all of them. The sample gives hundreds of thousands of clones, around 14% of which show up once; roughly 0.024% is in the top ten. The data belong to a study of beta chain features in type 1 diabetes. Across the whole study: The examined sorted cells totaled some 99 million across samples.

The receptor was derived from a woman aged 40 to 50 in good health. The rearrangement links TRBV11-1 to TRBJ2-2; D is undetermined. The sequencing sample was made of naive CD4+ T cells from blood. CDR3 bases: TGTGCCAGCAGCTTAGGGCACACCGGGGAGCTGTTTTTT. Translating gives CASSLGHTGELFF.